These 20 T cell receptor beta chains were all obtained from the same sample, sequenced in a study of CD8 T cells in ankylosing spondylitis. General study results and limits: A motif in TCR beta, a set of eight highly homologous variants, appeared characteristic of ankylosing spondylitis blood.

Antigen specificity for these receptors is unknown. MiXCR was run by TCRdb on the 5' RACE reads, yielding one entry per CDR3 protein. Of under 850,000 distinct CDR3 sequences listed, 15% to 20% are singletons. Source material: blood, either unsorted or a sorted T cell fraction (not recorded which). The source of these receptors is a male donor with ankylosing spondylitis.

The chain links TRBV12-3 or TRBV12-4 to TRBJ1-2; D uncertain. The CDR3 runs 13 residues. Trimming pared 6 bases from V and 8 bases from J, leaving 16 bases between. The CDR3 bases are TGTGCCAGCAGCCTAGTGGACCGCCCAGGCTACACCTTC. It translates to CASSLVDRPGYTF.

This clonotype was observed a few times. The chain recombines TRBV7-2 with TRBJ1-1, with D hard to call. This CDR3 is built from 14 residues. Germline CDR1 SGHTA, CDR2 FQGNSA. The V and J ends lost 3 bases and 7 bases respectively, with 15 bases between them. The CDR3 sequence is CASSFYSPSGEAFF. Here the CDR3 DNA reads TGTGCCAGCAGCTTTTACTCCCCCTCAGGTGAAGCTTTCTTT.

This clonotype appeared a few times. The genes are TRBV5-4 and TRBJ2-2; 8 nucleotides agree with TRBD1. The CDR3 is made up of 16 amino acids. V gave up 0 bases and J gave up 7 bases; unmatched junction bases: 8. Germline loops: CDR1 SGHNT, CDR2 YYREEE (reference sequence). The DNA of the CDR3 is TGTGCCAGCAGCTTGGCTGGACAGGGAGTTGGCGGGGAGCTGTTTTTT. Protein sequence: CASSLAGQGVGGELFF.

This clonotype has more than one count but fewer than ten. The V call is TRBV29-1, the J call TRBJ1-4; no clear D gene. Germline CDR1 is SQVTM and CDR2 is ANQGSEA. Trimming cost V 3 bases and J 0 bases, with 8 bases left between them. The CDR3 has 14 residues. The CDR3 here is CSVDIFATNEKLFF. The CDR3 DNA follows: TGCAGCGTTGACATCTTTGCAACTAATGAAAAACTGTTTTTT.

This clonotype has at least ten counts. At one of its ends the junction is not consistent with the germline gene, which may arise from a read error. This chain joins TRBV12-3 or TRBV12-4 and TRBJ1-5; the D gene is possibly TRBD1 (6 bases). The CDR3 has 15 residues. CDR3 region: CASSSARDINQPQHF. CDR3 DNA sequence: TGTGCCAGTAGTTCGGCCAGGGACATCAATCAGCCCCAGCATTTT.

This clonotype was counted only a few times. This sequence joins TRBV27 and TRBJ2-5, with a possible D match to TRBD1 (7 bases). With 8 bases removed from V and 4 bases from J, the gap between germline ends came to 14 bases. There are 13 residues in the CDR3. In germline, CDR1 is MNHEY, CDR2 SMNVEV (reference sequence). CDR3 in amino acids: CASGNQGGETQYF. DNA for the CDR3: TGTGCCAGCGGCAACCAGGGGGGAGAGACCCAGTACTTC.

The CDR3 region is CSVEIGTDYEQYF. The CDR3 DNA is TGCAGCGTTGAAATCGGGACCGACTACGAGCAGTACTTC. This chain connects TRBV29-1 to TRBJ2-7; TRBD1 or TRBD2 may be the D gene (5 bases each). V was trimmed by 2 bases and J by 3 bases, leaving 11 bases between them. The CDR3 consists of 13 residues. Germline V lookup: CDR1 SQVTM, CDR2 ANQGSEA.

CDR3 region: CASRESRGSNQPQHF. The CDR3 region has the DNA TGTGCCAGCAGGGAATCTAGGGGTAGCAATCAGCCCCAGCATTTT. The chain recombines TRBV6-1 with TRBJ1-5, with D tentatively TRBD1 (5 bases). The V gene lost 6 bases and the J gene lost 0 bases, with 12 bases spanning the gap. CDR1 MNHNS and CDR2 SASEGT come from the germline V gene. The CDR3 has 15 amino acids.

In its sample, this clonotype was seen a few times. This chain connects TRBV10-3 to TRBJ1-4; D possibly corresponds to TRBD1 (5 bases). The V and J ends lost 6 bases and 5 bases respectively, with 10 bases between them. Germline V gene lookup returns CDR1 ENHRY and CDR2 SYGVKD. CDR3 size: 13 residues. This chain's CDR3 is CAISEGINEKLFF. The DNA for the CDR3 is TGTGCCATCAGCGAGGGGATCAATGAAAAACTGTTTTTT.

This clonotype was detected only a few times. The chain links TRBV20-1 to TRBJ2-1; D gene uncertain. CDR1 is DFQATT, CDR2 SNEGSKA, per germline (reference sequence). This CDR3 is built from 15 residues. Deletions cut 2 bases from V and 3 bases from J, with 14 bases between. The CDR3: CSARPPARFYNEQFF. The CDR3 DNA reads as TGCAGTGCTAGACCCCCGGCGCGGTTCTACAATGAGCAGTTCTTC.

The genes are TRBV12-3 or TRBV12-4 and TRBJ2-1; 7 bases agree with TRBD2. V lost 3 bases to trimming and J lost 6 bases; unmatched junction nucleotides: 2. This CDR3 is 13 amino acids long. The DNA for the CDR3 is TGTGCCAGCAGTTTTGGGGGGGGCAATGAGCAGTTCTTC. It codes for CASSFGGGNEQFF.

This chain joins TRBV2 and TRBJ2-7; 7 nucleotides line up with TRBD2. Germline CDR1 and CDR2: SNHLY and FYNNEI. V shed 8 bases and J 4 bases; nucleotides not matched to a gene: 14. This CDR3 contains 15 residues. The CDR3 loop is CASQLRDYGGYEQYF. The DNA of the CDR3 is TGTGCCAGCCAGCTCCGGGACTATGGGGGTTACGAGCAGTACTTC.

The chain joins TRBV2 to TRBJ2-7; D is unclear. Germline V gives CDR1 SNHLY, CDR2 FYNNEI. The germline V and J ends were trimmed by 4 bases and 2 bases, with 15 bases remaining between them. This CDR3 spans 15 amino acids. Written as DNA, the CDR3 is TGTGCCAGCAGTGCCGGACCGAGGCAGACCTACGAGCAGTACTTC. Translating gives CASSAGPRQTYEQYF.

This clonotype occurred a few times. The chain has TRBV20-1 and TRBJ2-1, with 7 bases lining up with TRBD2. The CDR3 consists of 14 residues. Germline assignment: CDR1 DFQATT and CDR2 SNEGSKA (reference sequence). The V gene end was trimmed by 4 bases and the J gene end by 3 bases; junction bases not matched to a gene: 6. This chain's CDR3 is CSAIKAGIYNEQFF. CDR3 coding DNA: TGCAGTGCTATCAAAGCGGGAATCTACAATGAGCAGTTCTTC.

The chain links TRBV12-3 or TRBV12-4 to TRBJ2-3; D possibly matches TRBD1 or TRBD2 (5 bases each). V was pared by 5 bases and J by 5 bases, with 14 bases between. The CDR3 consists of 14 residues. The CDR3 is CASSRDPLEDTQYF. The CDR3 bases are TGTGCCAGCAGTCGGGACCCCCTGGAAGATACGCAGTATTTT.

V usage is TRBV12-3 or TRBV12-4 and J usage is TRBJ1-1; TRBD1 is a possible D gene (6 bases). V was clipped by 2 bases and J by 3 bases, with 13 bases between them. The CDR3 totals 15 residues. The CDR3 bases are TGTGCCAGCAGTTTAAAGGGGGGTAGGGACACTGAAGCTTTCTTT. Translating gives CASSLKGGRDTEAFF.

The chain employs TRBV5-1 and TRBJ2-2; no reliable D call. V lost 0 bases and J 6 bases, leaving 15 bases between the germline ends. The CDR3 is 16 residues long. Germline lookup yields CDR1 SGHRS and CDR2 YFSETQ. CDR3 bases: TGCGCCAGCAGCTTGGGAGGCCCATCCGTTGCCGGGGAGCTGTTTTTT. This sequence encodes CASSLGGPSVAGELFF.

In this sample, this clonotype turned up a few times. This chain joins TRBV4-2 and TRBJ2-1; 14 bases are a match to TRBD2. The V segment lost 1 base and the J segment 9 bases; nucleotides outside the gene matches: 5. The CDR3 covers 16 residues. The germline V gene encodes CDR1 LGHNA and CDR2 YNFKEQ. The CDR3 region has the DNA TGTGCCAGCAGCCAAGGGACTAGCGGGAGGTCGGGTGAGCAGTTCTTC. It specifies CASSQGTSGRSGEQFF.

The chain joins TRBV6-5 to TRBJ2-7; 8 nucleotides align to TRBD1. The V gene end was trimmed by 4 bases and the J gene end by 1 base; junction bases not matched to a gene: 6. The CDR3 is made up of 15 amino acids. CDR1 and CDR2 from the germline V gene are MNHEY and SVGAGI. CDR3 amino acids: CASSSRDRSSYEQYF. The CDR3 DNA reads TGTGCCAGCAGTTCTCGGGACAGGAGTTCCTACGAGCAGTACTTC.

This clonotype was detected only a few times. The chain is built from TRBV5-1 and TRBJ2-7; TRBD2 matches 12 bases. This CDR3 contains 16 residues. The junction had 4 bases not matched to a gene; V was cut back by 2 bases and J by 1 base. CDR1 and CDR2 from the germline V gene are SGHRS and YFSETQ. CDR3 region: CASSLRTSGISYEQYF. The CDR3 DNA is TGCGCCAGCAGCTTAAGGACTAGCGGGATATCCTACGAGCAGTACTTC.